This entry lists 27 T cell receptor beta chains sequenced from one sample in a study of T cell changes during pregnancy in multiple sclerosis. Sequencing was performed with immunoSEQ multiplex PCR; in TCRdb, only in-frame clones are kept and a portion is missing. The sample lists roughly 40,000 clones, approximately 92% occurring once. Sample: CD8+ T cells from peripheral blood mononuclear cells, taken in the first trimester of pregnancy. These TCRs come from a female donor with multiple sclerosis, enrolled in a pregnancy study.

The CDR3 bases are TGTGCCAGCAGCCAAGATGGGCAGGGGATGTATGCTAAGTACTTC. The encoded protein is CASSQDGQGMYAKYF. The chain combines TRBV14 with TRBJ2-7; D possibly corresponds to TRBD1 (6 bases). The CDR3 has 15 residues. Trimming shortened V by 0 bases and J by 11 bases, and 20 bases separated the two germline ends. Germline V gives CDR1 SGHDN, CDR2 FVKESK.

The V and J genes are TRBV5-8 and TRBJ2-1, with 7 bases aligning to TRBD1. Trimming cost V 4 bases and J 7 bases; bases outside gene matches: 2. CDR3 length: 12 amino acids. Germline CDR1 is SGHTS and CDR2 is YDEGEE. CDR3 nucleotide sequence: TGTGCCAGCAGCGACAGGGTTAATGAGCAGTTCTTC. It translates to CASSDRVNEQFF. Full variable domain (remainder filled in from reference TRBV5-8 and TRBJ2-1): EAGVTQSPTHLIKTRGQQATLRCSPISGHTSVYWYQQALGLGLQFLLWYDEGEERNRGNFPPRFSGRQFPNYSSELNVNALELEDSALYLCASSDRVNEQFFGPGTRLTVL.

This chain connects TRBV9 to TRBJ1-2; 9 bases agree with TRBD1. The CDR3 is made up of 14 amino acids. Unmatched junction bases numbered 3, after V lost 5 bases and J lost 1 base. Germline loops: CDR1 SGDLS, CDR2 YYNGEE. CDR3 sequence (DNA): TGTGCCAGCAGGGGACAGGGAGGTAACTATGGCTACACCTTC. This codes for CASRGQGGNYGYTF.

V and J are TRBV11-2 and TRBJ2-3, with 7 bases aligning to TRBD2. The CDR3 has 15 amino acids. Germline CDR1 is SGHAT and CDR2 is FQNNGV. J lost 2 bases, V lost 1 base, and 3 bases had no gene match. The CDR3 here is CASSLVGGVTDTQYF. CDR3 nucleotides: TGTGCCAGCAGCTTAGTGGGGGGGGTCACAGATACGCAGTATTTT. The entire variable domain, with the rest obtained from reference TRBV11-2 and TRBJ2-3, is as follows: EAGVAQSPRYKIIEKRQSVAFWCNPISGHATLYWYQQILGQGPKLLIQFQNNGVVDDSQLPKDRFSAERLKGVDSTLKIQPAKLEDSAVYLCASSLVGGVTDTQYFGPGTRLTVL.

The chain employs TRBV11-1 and TRBJ1-4; perhaps TRBD1 as D (6 bases). CDR1 and CDR2 (germline): SGHAT, FQDESV (reference sequence). The V and J ends lost 5 bases and 4 bases respectively, with 20 bases between them. The CDR3 sequence is 17 residues long. CDR3 region: CASSQGTPSQSNEKLFF. The CDR3 DNA sequence: TGTGCCAGCAGCCAGGGGACACCTTCTCAGAGTAATGAAAAACTGTTTTTT. The variable domain in full, with the rest retrieved from reference TRBV11-1 and TRBJ1-4, is EAEVAQSPRYKITEKSQAVAFWCDPISGHATLYWYRQILGQGPELLVQFQDESVVDDSQLPKDRFSAERLKGVDSTLKIQPAELGDSAMYLCASSQGTPSQSNEKLFFGSGTQLSVL.

The chain joins TRBV5-1 to TRBJ1-1; D ambiguous. The CDR3 has 14 amino acids. V lost 0 bases and J 4 bases, leaving 10 bases between the germline ends. Germline CDR1 reads SGHRS; CDR2 reads YFSETQ. For the CDR3, the DNA is TGCGCCAGCAGCTTGGCCTTGGAGGCCACTGAAGCTTTCTTT. The encoded protein is CASSLALEATEAFF.

The table lists this clone with a count of one. The J gene is TRBJ1-5, the V gene TRBV19; no firm D call. The CDR3 consists of 16 residues. With 0 bases removed from V and 6 bases from J, the gap between germline ends came to 15 bases. Germline CDR1 and CDR2: LNHDA and SQIVND (reference sequence). The CDR3 loop is CASSIDFTGFLQPQHF. Written as DNA, the CDR3 is TGTGCCAGTAGTATAGATTTTACGGGGTTCCTTCAGCCCCAGCATTTT.

The chain recombines TRBV4-1 with TRBJ2-7, with D hard to call. Germline CDR1 is MGHRA and CDR2 is YSYEKL. The V end was cut by 2 bases, the J end by 2 bases, with 10 bases between. There are 14 residues in the CDR3. In nucleotides, the CDR3 is TGCGCCAGCAGCCAAAAGCCTAGTACCTACGAGCAGTACTTC. This translates into CASSQKPSTYEQYF.

This chain connects TRBV14 to TRBJ2-3, with D unresolved. The germline V and J ends were trimmed by 0 bases and 0 bases, with 13 bases remaining between them. The germline V gene has CDR1 SGHDN and CDR2 FVKESK. The CDR3 extends over 17 amino acids. As DNA, the CDR3 is TGTGCCAGCAGCCAAGATGAACTTGATCCTAGCACAGATACGCAGTATTTT. Residues: CASSQDELDPSTDTQYF.

The chain carries TRBV30 and TRBJ2-5; D may be TRBD2 (6 bases). V was shortened by 4 bases and J by 1 base, with 13 bases between the two germline ends. Germline V gene sequence: CDR1 GTSNPN, CDR2 SVGIG (reference sequence). The CDR3 consists of 14 residues. CDR3 coding DNA: TGTGCCTGGAAGGCTAGCGCCCTCCAAGAGACCCAGTACTTC. As protein: CAWKASALQETQYF. Looking up the rest from reference TRBV30 and TRBJ2-5 gives the full variable domain: SQTIHQWPATLVQPVGSPLSLECTVEGTSNPNLYWYRQAAGRGLQLLFYSVGIGQISSEVPQNLSASRPQDRQFILSSKKLLLSDSGFYLCAWKASALQETQYFGPGTRLLVL.

The table lists this clone with a count of one. This chain links TRBV5-6 with TRBJ1-6; D call uncertain. This CDR3 region has 13 residues. Germline V gene lookup returns CDR1 SGHDT and CDR2 YYEEEE. Trimming removed 2 bases from V and 9 bases from J, with 9 bases in between. The chain's CDR3 is CASSFGGSSPLHF. The CDR3, as DNA: TGTGCCAGCAGCTTTGGAGGATCTTCACCCCTCCACTTT.

The V gene is TRBV6-4, the J gene TRBJ2-3; 8 bases align to TRBD2. This CDR3 spans 14 amino acids. CDR1 and CDR2 from the germline V gene are MRHNA and SNTAGT. The trim removed 3 bases at V and 1 base at J, leaving 0 bases unmatched. The CDR3 bases are TGTGCCAGCAGTGAGCGGGGGGGCACAGATACGCAGTATTTT. Translating it yields CASSERGGTDTQYF.

The rearrangement joins TRBV10-3 to TRBJ2-3; 9 nucleotides match TRBD1. Germline values: CDR1 ENHRY, CDR2 SYGVKD. CDR3 length equals 16 residues. CDR3: CATRGQGNPSTDTQYF. The CDR3 DNA is TGTGCAACCCGAGGACAGGGGAACCCTAGCACAGATACGCAGTATTTT.

The chain recombines TRBV6-1 with TRBJ1-2; D uncertain. Deletions cut 4 bases from V and 4 bases from J, with 7 bases between. The CDR3 sequence is 12 residues long. CDR1 is MNHNS and CDR2 is SASEGT in the germline V gene. CDR3 protein: CASSGETYGYTF. The CDR3 DNA is TGTGCCAGCAGTGGGGAGACCTATGGCTACACCTTC.

The V gene is TRBV15, the J gene TRBJ2-1, with 8 bases matching TRBD2. The junction had 14 bases not matched to a gene; V was cut back by 4 bases and J by 6 bases. Looked up from germline, CDR1 is LNHNV and CDR2 is YYDKDF (reference sequence). The CDR3 is 17 residues long. The CDR3: CATSTTTERGFGNEQFF. The DNA for the CDR3 is TGTGCCACCAGCACCACTACGGAGCGGGGGTTCGGCAATGAGCAGTTCTTC.

This chain links TRBV5-1 with TRBJ2-4, with D possibly being TRBD1 (5 bases). The V and J ends lost 8 bases and 5 bases respectively, with 29 bases between them. The length of the CDR3 is 18 residues. Germline V CDR1 and CDR2: SGHRS, YFSETQ. The CDR3 DNA follows: TGCGCCAGACATCACAGGCCCCTATTCTGTAGTGGTCAAAACATTCAGTACTTC. Translation: CARHHRPLFCSGQNIQYF.

This chain uses TRBV9 with TRBJ1-2; D perhaps matches TRBD1 (5 bases). Per germline, CDR1 SGDLS and CDR2 YYNGEE. The CDR3 is made up of 13 amino acids. Trimming removed 3 bases from V and 8 bases from J, with 14 bases in between. This chain's CDR3 is CASSDRDWEGYTF. The CDR3 nucleotides are TGTGCCAGCAGCGACCGGGACTGGGAGGGCTACACCTTC.

V usage is TRBV27 and J usage is TRBJ1-2, with 7 bases lining up with TRBD1. Germline V gives CDR1 MNHEY, CDR2 SMNVEV (reference sequence). The V and J ends lost 4 bases and 4 bases, in that order; junction bases with no gene match: 6. The CDR3 contains 14 residues. CDR3 amino acids: CASSSLGQIYGYTF. The CDR3 DNA sequence: TGTGCCAGCAGTTCGCTGGGACAGATCTATGGCTACACCTTC.

The rearrangement uses TRBV25-1 and TRBJ2-2; weak D call: TRBD2 (6 bases). CDR3 length equals 14 residues. The germline V gene encodes CDR1 MGHDK and CDR2 SYGVNS. V lost 4 bases and J 4 bases, leaving 10 bases between the germline ends. The DNA for the CDR3 is TGTGCCAGCAGTGGTGGGGAGGTCACCGGGGAGCTGTTTTTT. Residues: CASSGGEVTGELFF. The variable domain in full, completed from reference TRBV25-1 and TRBJ2-2, reads EADIYQTPRYLVIGTGKKITLECSQTMGHDKMYWYQQDPGMELHLIHYSYGVNSTEKGDLSSESTVSRIRTEHFPLTLESARPSHTSQYLCASSGGEVTGELFFGEGSRLTVL.

The rearrangement joins TRBV11-2 to TRBJ2-7; a possible D gene is TRBD1 (6 bases). The germline gives CDR1 SGHAT, CDR2 FQNNGV. This CDR3 comprises 16 residues. V lost 5 bases, J lost 1 base, and 18 bases lay in between. CDR3 DNA: TGTGCCAGCAGCCCTTATTCTCAGGGGTCGTCCTACGAGCAGTACTTC. Its translation is CASSPYSQGSSYEQYF.

V gene TRBV19 combines with J gene TRBJ1-5; D is perhaps TRBD1 (5 bases). CDR1 and CDR2 (germline): LNHDA, SQIVND (reference sequence). V lost 7 bases, J lost 5 bases, and 12 bases lay in between. CDR3 length: 13 amino acids. CDR3 sequence reads: CASNLQEYQPQHF. CDR3 in DNA: TGTGCCAGTAATTTACAGGAGTATCAGCCCCAGCATTTT.

This chain connects TRBV5-6 to TRBJ2-2, with 8 bases aligning to TRBD1. The J segment lost 5 bases and the V segment lost 7 bases, leaving 10 bases of the junction unmatched. The CDR3 has 15 amino acids. In germline, CDR1 is SGHDT, CDR2 YYEEEE. CDR3 DNA: TGTGCCAGCCAGGGGGCCGGATTTGAGACCGGGGAGCTGTTTTTT. It is translated as CASQGAGFETGELFF.

V and J are TRBV7-9 and TRBJ2-1; 9 positions match TRBD2. The germline V gene has CDR1 SEHNR and CDR2 FQNEAQ (reference sequence). This CDR3 comprises 16 residues. Trimming took 5 bases from V and 7 from J; bases not matched to a gene: 12. The CDR3 sequence: CASSARAGGRVNEQFF. CDR3 coding DNA: TGTGCCAGCAGCGCCCGGGCGGGGGGGAGGGTGAATGAGCAGTTCTTC. Drawing the rest from reference TRBV7-9 and TRBJ2-1, the complete variable domain is DTGVSQNPRHKITKRGQNVTFRCDPISEHNRLYWYRQTLGQGPEFLTYFQNEAQLEKSRLLSDRFSAERPKGSFSTLEIQRTEQGDSAMYLCASSARAGGRVNEQFFGPGTRLTVL.

This rearrangement joins TRBV18 to TRBJ2-4; 7 bases agree with TRBD2. V dropped 3 bases and J dropped 3; count of bases not matched to a gene: 8. The CDR3 runs 16 residues. The germline V gene encodes CDR1 KGHSH and CDR2 LQKENI. In nucleotides, the CDR3 is TGTGCCAGCTCACCTGGGAGGGGAAGGGGCAAAAACATTCAGTACTTC. It encodes CASSPGRGRGKNIQYF.

The V call is TRBV19, the J call TRBJ2-2; D remains unclear. Deletions cut 5 bases from V and 6 bases from J, with 10 bases between. Germline values: CDR1 LNHDA, CDR2 SQIVND (reference sequence). The CDR3 is 13 amino acids. CDR3 sequence (DNA): TGTGCCAGTAGTGCTCACAGAGCCGGGGAGCTGTTTTTT. Translated: CASSAHRAGELFF.

By share, this clone ranks as medium-sized (0.01 to 0.1%). V is TRBV6-1 and J is TRBJ1-1; 9 nucleotides line up with TRBD1. V lost 7 bases, J lost 8 bases, and 14 bases stayed unmatched. The CDR3 runs to 15 residues. The germline gives CDR1 MNHNS, CDR2 SASEGT. The CDR3 spells CASKRGTGRVLEAFF. The CDR3 DNA reads as TGTGCCAGCAAGAGAGGGACAGGGAGAGTCCTAGAAGCTTTCTTT.

The rearrangement uses TRBV5-4 and TRBJ2-2; 9 positions agree with TRBD1. The CDR3 covers 16 residues. Germline CDR1 SGHNT, CDR2 YYREEE (reference sequence). The junction had 10 bases not matched to a gene; V was cut back by 4 bases and J by 6 bases. CDR3 nucleotide sequence: TGTGCCAGCAGCCCCCAAGGGACAGGGTTGGCCGGGGAGCTGTTTTTT. Translating it yields CASSPQGTGLAGELFF.